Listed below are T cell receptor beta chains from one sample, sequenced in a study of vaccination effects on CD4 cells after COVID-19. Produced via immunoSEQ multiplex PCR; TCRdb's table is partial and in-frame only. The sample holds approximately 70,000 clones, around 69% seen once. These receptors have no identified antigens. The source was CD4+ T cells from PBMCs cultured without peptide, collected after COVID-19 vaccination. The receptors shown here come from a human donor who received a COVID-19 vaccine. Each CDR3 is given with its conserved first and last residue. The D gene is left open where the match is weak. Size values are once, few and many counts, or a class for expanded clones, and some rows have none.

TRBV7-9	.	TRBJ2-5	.	CASSYSAGTETQYF	TGTGCCAGCAGCTACTCGGCAGGGACCGAGACCCAGTACTTC
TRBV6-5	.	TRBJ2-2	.	CASSTRTGELFF	TGTGCCAGCAGCACCAGAACCGGGGAGCTGTTTTTT
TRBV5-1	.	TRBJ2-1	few	CASSLLGPYYNEQFF	TGCGCCAGCAGCTTGTTGGGGCCATACTACAATGAGCAGTTCTTC
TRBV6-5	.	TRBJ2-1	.	CASSQRSEQFF	TGTGCCAGCAGTCAGCGGAGTGAGCAGTTCTTC
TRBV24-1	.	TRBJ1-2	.	CATSDPGTENGYTF	TGTGCCACCAGTGATCCCGGGACGGAAAATGGCTACACCTTC
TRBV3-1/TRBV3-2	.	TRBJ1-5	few	CASSPRASEGQPQHF	TGTGCCAGCAGCCCCCGGGCCTCCGAGGGACAGCCCCAGCATTTT
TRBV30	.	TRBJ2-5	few	CAWSVGSSETQYF	TGTGCCTGGAGTGTAGGTAGTAGCGAGACCCAGTACTTC
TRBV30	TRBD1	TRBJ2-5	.	CAWTSPRTGEETQYF	TGTGCCTGGACCTCCCCCCGGACAGGTGAAGAGACCCAGTACTTC
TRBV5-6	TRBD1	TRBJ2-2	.	CASSLEQGVTGELFF	TGTGCCAGCAGCTTGGAACAGGGGGTTACCGGGGAGCTGTTTTTT
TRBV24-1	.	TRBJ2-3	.	CATSGGSLTDTQYF	TGTGCCACCAGTGGGGGTTCTCTCACAGATACGCAGTATTTT
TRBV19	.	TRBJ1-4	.	CASSPRGTNEKLFF	TGTGCCAGTAGCCCCCGAGGTACTAATGAAAAACTGTTTTTT
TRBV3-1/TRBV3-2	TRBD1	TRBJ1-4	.	CASSQRGTGGKEKLFF	TGTGCCAGCAGCCAACGGGGGACAGGGGGTAAGGAAAAACTGTTTTTT
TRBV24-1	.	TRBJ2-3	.	CATSDLDREVNTQYF	TGTGCCACCAGTGATTTGGACAGGGAGGTAAATACGCAGTATTTT
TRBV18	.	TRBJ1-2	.	CASSPPTSPYGYTF	TGTGCCAGCTCACCCCCCACAAGCCCCTATGGCTACACCTTC
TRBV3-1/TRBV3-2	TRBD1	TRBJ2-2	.	CASSRPRTGGDGELFF	TGTGCCAGCAGCCGCCCACGGACAGGGGGCGACGGGGAGCTGTTTTTT
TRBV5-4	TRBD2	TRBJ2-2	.	CASSLVLLAGGNTGELFF	TGTGCCAGCAGCTTGGTCTTACTAGCGGGGGGTAACACCGGGGAGCTGTTTTTT
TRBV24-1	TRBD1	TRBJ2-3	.	CATRGTGRTDTQYF	TGTGCCACCAGGGGGACAGGGAGAACAGATACGCAGTATTTT
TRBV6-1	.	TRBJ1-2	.	CASSEAHRVNYGYTF	TGTGCCAGCAGTGAAGCGCACCGGGTGAACTATGGCTACACCTTC
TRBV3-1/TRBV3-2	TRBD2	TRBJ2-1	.	CASSQDGGRNEQFF	TGTGCCAGCAGCCAAGACGGCGGGAGAAATGAGCAGTTCTTC
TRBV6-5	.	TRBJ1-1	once	CASSYGGPPMNTEAFF	TGTGCCAGCAGTTACGGGGGGCCGCCCATGAACACTGAAGCTTTCTTT
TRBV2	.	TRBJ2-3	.	CASSARAVSTDTQYF	TGTGCCAGCAGTGCCCGGGCAGTTAGCACAGATACGCAGTATTTT
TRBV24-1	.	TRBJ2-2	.	CATGQRNTGELFF	TGTGCCACCGGACAGAGGAACACCGGGGAGCTGTTTTTT
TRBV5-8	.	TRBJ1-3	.	CASSRNYYSGNTIYF	TGTGCCAGCAGCCGAAATTACTACTCTGGAAACACCATATATTTT
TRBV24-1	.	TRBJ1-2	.	CATSDSRPSGESWGYTF	TGTGCCACCAGTGATTCCCGTCCCTCGGGAGAGTCATGGGGCTACACCTTC
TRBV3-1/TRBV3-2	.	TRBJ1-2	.	CASSQETRANGYTF	TGTGCCAGCAGCCAAGAAACGAGGGCCAATGGCTACACCTTC
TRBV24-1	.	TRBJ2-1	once	CATSSVNEQFF	TGTGCCACCAGTAGCGTGAATGAGCAGTTCTTC
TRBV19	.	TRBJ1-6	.	CASMRGASSPLHF	TGTGCCAGTATGCGGGGGGCGTCATCACCCCTCCACTTT
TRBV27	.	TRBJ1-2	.	CARGKGRYNYGYTF	TGTGCCAGGGGGAAGGGACGGTATAACTATGGCTACACCTTC
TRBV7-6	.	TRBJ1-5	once	CASSLGTRDHNQPQHF	TGTGCCAGCAGCTTAGGCACCAGGGACCACAATCAGCCCCAGCATTTT
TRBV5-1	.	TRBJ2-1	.	CASSSLGLAGDEQFF	TGCGCCAGCAGCTCCCTGGGGCTAGCTGGGGATGAGCAGTTCTTC
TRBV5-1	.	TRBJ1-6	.	CASSLAVVRGSSYNSPLHF	TGCGCCAGCAGCTTGGCCGTGGTTAGGGGGAGCTCCTATAATTCACCCCTCCACTTT
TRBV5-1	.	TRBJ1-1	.	CASCLAGANTEAFF	TGCGCCAGCTGCCTGGCTGGGGCGAACACTGAAGCTTTCTTT
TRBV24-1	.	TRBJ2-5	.	CATSAPHLETQYF	TGTGCCACCAGTGCTCCCCATCTGGAGACCCAGTACTTC